The 21 T cell receptor beta chains below all came from one sample that was sequenced in a study of blood T cell repertoires in COVID-19. The method was immunoSEQ multiplex PCR; TCRdb's version includes in-frame clones alone and lacks a portion of them. The sample consists of about 75,000 clones, about 87% of them appearing once. Specimen: peripheral blood. The source of these receptors is a woman aged 45-65 years with acute or convalescent COVID-19.

The gene calls are TRBV6-5 and TRBJ1-5; D gene ambiguous. CDR1 and CDR2 (germline): MNHEY, SVGAGI. Trimming shortened V by 4 bases and J by 4 bases, and 2 bases separated the two germline ends. The length of the CDR3 is 11 residues. CDR3 residues: CASSSNQPQHF. In nucleotides, the CDR3 is TGTGCCAGCAGTTCTAATCAGCCCCAGCATTTT.

The chain uses TRBV5-1 and TRBJ2-5, with 7 positions matching TRBD1. The CDR3 length is 16 residues. V shed 4 bases and J 1 base; nucleotides not matched to a gene: 10. Per germline, CDR1 SGHRS and CDR2 YFSETQ. The CDR3 region has the DNA TGCGCCAGCAGCCTCATGGGAAGGGGGCTCCAAGAGACCCAGTACTTC. This translates into CASSLMGRGLQETQYF.

This clone was counted only a few times. This chain uses TRBV30 with TRBJ1-1; TRBD1 matches at 8 bases. Germline lookup yields CDR1 GTSNPN and CDR2 SVGIG (reference sequence). This CDR3 has 13 residues. V lost 1 base and J lost 9; bases outside the gene matches: 7. CDR3 residues: CAWSEGQGRKAFF. CDR3 DNA: TGTGCCTGGAGTGAAGGACAGGGACGTAAAGCTTTCTTT. Full variable domain (rest looked up from reference TRBV30 and TRBJ1-1): SQTIHQWPATLVQPVGSPLSLECTVEGTSNPNLYWYRQAAGRGLQLLFYSVGIGQISSEVPQNLSASRPQDRQFILSSKKLLLSDSGFYLCAWSEGQGRKAFFGQGTRLTVV.

This clone was seen a single time. The chain couples TRBV7-9 to TRBJ2-5; TRBD2 matches at 7 bases. The length of the CDR3 is 17 residues. Germline CDR1 is SEHNR and CDR2 is FQNEAQ (reference sequence). J gave up 5 bases and V 2 bases, and 14 bases lay outside the gene matches. For the CDR3, the DNA is TGTGCCAGCAGCTTATTGTTCCGGGGAGGGGTGGACGAGACCCAGTACTTC. Translated, it gives CASSLLFRGGVDETQYF.

This chain joins TRBV9 and TRBJ2-3, with 10 bases that match TRBD2. Germline V gene data show CDR1 as SGDLS and CDR2 as YYNGEE. The V and J ends lost 4 bases and 5 bases, in that order; junction bases with no gene match: 7. CDR3 length: 15 residues. CDR3 DNA sequence: TGTGCCAGCAGCCCCGACCCTAGCGGGGGAGATACGCAGTATTTT. It specifies CASSPDPSGGDTQYF.

This chain uses TRBV27 with TRBJ2-2; D is perhaps TRBD2 (6 bases). Looked up from germline, CDR1 is MNHEY and CDR2 is SMNVEV (reference sequence). The CDR3 spans 18 residues. The V end lost 5 bases, the J end lost 6 bases, and 25 bases lay between the germline ends. The CDR3 loop reads CASSPRSPGLRSSGELFF. The CDR3 bases are TGTGCCAGCAGTCCACGATCACCGGGACTCCGGTCGTCCGGGGAGCTGTTTTTT.

This clone was seen only a few times. V and J are TRBV19 and TRBJ2-3, with a tentative D call TRBD1 (5 bases). Trimming removed 10 bases at V and 3 bases at J, with 11 bases between. Per germline, CDR1 LNHDA and CDR2 SQIVND (reference sequence). This CDR3 has 12 residues. The CDR3 DNA is TGTGCCATCCAGGGAAGGACAGATACGCAGTATTTT. This translates into CAIQGRTDTQYF.

The rearrangement uses TRBV6-5 and TRBJ2-7, with D possibly TRBD1 on 5 matching bases. V lost 5 bases and J 1 base, leaving 15 bases between the germline ends. The germline gives CDR1 MNHEY, CDR2 SVGAGI. This CDR3 comprises 15 residues. The CDR3 spells CASSNRPGESYEQYF. Here the CDR3 DNA reads TGTGCCAGCAGTAACAGGCCCGGAGAGTCCTACGAGCAGTACTTC.

V and J are TRBV7-9 and TRBJ1-4, with D possibly being TRBD1 (5 bases). Looked up from germline, CDR1 is SEHNR and CDR2 is FQNEAQ (reference sequence). The CDR3 contains 16 residues. Trimming shortened V by 8 bases and J by 7 bases, and 23 bases separated the two germline ends. Here the CDR3 DNA reads TGTGCCAGCGGACCCTTCCTTGTGGGGCGATCTGAAAAACTGTTTTTT. Translated: CASGPFLVGRSEKLFF.

The chain has TRBV4-1 and TRBJ2-7, with D perhaps TRBD1 (5 bases). The length of the CDR3 is 14 residues. The germline gives CDR1 MGHRA, CDR2 YSYEKL. V was trimmed by 4 bases and J by 5 bases, leaving 15 bases between them. The CDR3 DNA is TGCGCCAGCAGCCGAACCCCAGGGTTAGACGAGCAGTACTTC. Its translation is CASSRTPGLDEQYF.

This chain links TRBV14 with TRBJ2-1, with a possible D match to TRBD1 (6 bases). Trimming removed 1 base at V and 4 bases at J, with 14 bases between. CDR3 length equals 16 residues. Looked up from germline, CDR1 is SGHDN and CDR2 is FVKESK. CDR3 region: CASSQGSGTQYNEQFF. In DNA form, the CDR3 reads TGTGCCAGCAGCCAAGGATCGGGGACACAATACAATGAGCAGTTCTTC.

The rearrangement uses TRBV4-3 and TRBJ1-1; D might be TRBD1 (6 bases). Per the germline V gene, CDR1 is LGHNA and CDR2 is YSLEER. V was pared by 1 base and J by 0 bases, with 12 bases between. There are 16 residues in the CDR3. The CDR3: CASSQGTADMNTEAFF. The DNA for the CDR3 is TGCGCCAGCAGCCAAGGGACAGCCGATATGAACACTGAAGCTTTCTTT.

The chain combines TRBV19 with TRBJ1-2; the D is unclear. The germline V gene encodes CDR1 LNHDA and CDR2 SQIVND (reference sequence). The CDR3 has 15 amino acids. Trimming stripped 2 bases from V and 4 bases from J, with 14 bases between. The CDR3 loop is CASSIKGRSAYGYTF. CDR3 DNA: TGTGCCAGTAGTATAAAAGGCAGGTCAGCCTATGGCTACACCTTC.

The rearrangement uses TRBV7-8 and TRBJ1-5, with D possibly being TRBD1 (6 bases). V was cut by 5 bases and J by 5 bases, with 13 bases left in between. This CDR3 is 14 amino acids long. Germline CDR1 SGHVS, CDR2 FQNEAQ. CDR3 in amino acids: CASSDRTDYQPQHF. The CDR3 region has the DNA TGTGCCAGCAGCGATCGGACAGACTATCAGCCCCAGCATTTT.

The rearrangement joins TRBV27 to TRBJ1-6; D is unclear. The V end was cut by 4 bases, the J end by 7 bases, with 14 bases between. CDR1 MNHEY and CDR2 SMNVEV come from the germline V gene (reference sequence). This CDR3 contains 15 residues. DNA for the CDR3: TGTGCCAGCAGTTCTCAACAGATAGCGAATTCACCCCTCCACTTT. The encoded protein is CASSSQQIANSPLHF.

This chain joins TRBV6-1 and TRBJ1-2, with TRBD1 matching 8 bases. The length of the CDR3 is 16 residues. Germline CDR1 MNHNS, CDR2 SASEGT. V trimming: 6 bases; J trimming: 4 bases; junction bases outside the gene matches: 13. The CDR3 reads CASREWVQGAAYGYTF. In DNA form, the CDR3 reads TGTGCCAGCAGGGAATGGGTTCAGGGGGCGGCCTATGGCTACACCTTC.

V and J are TRBV28 and TRBJ1-2; 7 bases agree with TRBD1. The trim removed 5 bases at V and 2 bases at J, leaving 17 bases unmatched. The CDR3 runs to 18 residues. Germline CDR1 reads MDHEN; CDR2 reads SYDVKM. CDR3 DNA sequence: TGTGCCAGCAGTCGAGAAGGGGGTAGGACAGGAGTCAACTATGGCTACACCTTC. The encoded protein is CASSREGGRTGVNYGYTF.

The J gene is TRBJ1-3, the V gene TRBV13, with 8 nucleotides matching TRBD1. The germline CDR1 and CDR2 sequences are PRHDT and FYEKMQ (reference sequence). V lost 0 bases and J lost 2; bases outside the gene matches: 0. There are 15 residues in the CDR3. The CDR3 sequence: CASSLGTGAGNTIYF. Written as DNA, the CDR3 is TGTGCCAGCAGCTTAGGGACAGGGGCTGGAAACACCATATATTTT. Looking up the rest from reference TRBV13 and TRBJ1-3 gives the full variable domain: AAGVIQSPRHLIKEKRETATLKCYPIPRHDTVYWYQQGPGQDPQFLISFYEKMQSDKGSIPDRFSAQQFSDYHSELNMSSLELGDSALYFCASSLGTGAGNTIYFGEGSWLTVV.

The V gene is TRBV28, the J gene TRBJ1-2, with a possible D match to TRBD1 (6 bases). Germline V lookup: CDR1 MDHEN, CDR2 SYDVKM. The length of the CDR3 is 14 residues. The V gene lost 6 bases and the J gene lost 4 bases, with 15 bases spanning the gap. The CDR3 DNA sequence: TGTGCCAGCAGACTGGGACAACCCGCCTATGGCTACACCTTC. As protein: CASRLGQPAYGYTF.

J is TRBJ2-1 and V is TRBV30, with D possibly TRBD1 on 6 matching bases. Germline V CDR1 and CDR2: GTSNPN, SVGIG (reference sequence). Trimming pared 0 bases from V and 4 bases from J, leaving 13 bases between. The CDR3 runs to 15 residues. As DNA, the CDR3 is TGTGCCTGGAGTGTATGGGGGCCCGGGTACAATGAGCAGTTCTTC. Amino acids: CAWSVWGPGYNEQFF.

This chain joins TRBV6-1 and TRBJ2-7; D call uncertain. The CDR3 totals 11 residues. The ends were cut back, 3 bases at V and 9 bases at J, with 9 bases in the middle. The germline V gene has CDR1 MNHNS and CDR2 SASEGT. CDR3 DNA: TGTGCCAGCAGTGAGCGACTCGGGCAGTACTTC. Its protein is CASSERLGQYF.